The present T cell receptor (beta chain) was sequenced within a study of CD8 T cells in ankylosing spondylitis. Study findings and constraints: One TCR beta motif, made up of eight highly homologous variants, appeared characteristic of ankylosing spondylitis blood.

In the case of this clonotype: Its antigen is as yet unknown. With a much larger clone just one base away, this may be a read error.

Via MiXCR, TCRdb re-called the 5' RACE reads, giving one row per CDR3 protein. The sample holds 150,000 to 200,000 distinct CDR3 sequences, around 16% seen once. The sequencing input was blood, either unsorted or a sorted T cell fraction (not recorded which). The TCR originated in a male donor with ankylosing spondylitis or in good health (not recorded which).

The CDR3 region has the DNA TGCAGTGCTAGAGGGACCATCTACACCGAGGAGCTGTTTTTT. Translation: CSARGTIYTEELFF. V and J are TRBV20-1 and TRBJ2-2, with unresolved D. Germline CDR1 DFQATT, CDR2 SNEGSKA (reference sequence). The length of the CDR3 is 14 residues.